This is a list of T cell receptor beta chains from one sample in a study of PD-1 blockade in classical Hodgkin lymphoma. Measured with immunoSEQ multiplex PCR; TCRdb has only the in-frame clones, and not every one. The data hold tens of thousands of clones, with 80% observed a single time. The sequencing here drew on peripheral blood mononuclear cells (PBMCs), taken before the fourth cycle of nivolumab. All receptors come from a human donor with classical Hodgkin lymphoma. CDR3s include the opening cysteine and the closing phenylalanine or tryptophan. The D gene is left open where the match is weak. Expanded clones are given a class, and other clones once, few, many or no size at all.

cdr3_nt: TGTGCCAGCAGTCACCCTCCCAGCAGCTCAGATACGCAGTATTTT; cdr3_aa: CASSHPPSSSDTQYF; cdr3_length: 15; d_call: -; clone_size: once; j_call: TRBJ2-3; v_call: TRBV27
cdr3_nt: TGCGCCAGCAGCTTGGATGCGGGAGGTGAGACTGAAGCTTTCTTT; cdr3_aa: CASSLDAGGETEAFF; cdr3_length: 15; d_call: -; clone_size: few; j_call: TRBJ1-1; v_call: TRBV5-1
cdr3_nt: TGTGCCAGCAGCTTAGATCCAGGGAACTATGGCTACACCTTC; cdr3_aa: CASSLDPGNYGYTF; cdr3_length: 14; d_call: -; clone_size: few; j_call: TRBJ1-2; v_call: TRBV7-2
cdr3_nt: TGTGCCAGCAGGCTAGCGGGGGGGGGAGAGACCCAGTACTTC; cdr3_aa: CASRLAGGGETQYF; cdr3_length: 14; d_call: TRBD2; clone_size: -; j_call: TRBJ2-5; v_call: TRBV6-5
cdr3_nt: TGTGCCAGCAGTCGACTCGGTAATGAAAAACTGTTTTTT; cdr3_aa: CASSRLGNEKLFF; cdr3_length: 13; d_call: -; clone_size: -; j_call: TRBJ1-4; v_call: TRBV11-2
cdr3_nt: TGTGCCAGCAGTTCCCCGGGACAGGGTACCTACGAGCAGTACTTC; cdr3_aa: CASSSPGQGTYEQYF; cdr3_length: 15; d_call: TRBD1; clone_size: -; j_call: TRBJ2-7; v_call: TRBV6-6
cdr3_nt: TGTGCCAGCAGCCCTTACGGCACAGATACGCAGTATTTT; cdr3_aa: CASSPYGTDTQYF; cdr3_length: 13; d_call: -; clone_size: few; j_call: TRBJ2-3; v_call: TRBV11-2
cdr3_nt: TGCGCCAGCTCGGACTCTACTATCACAGATACGCAGTATTTT; cdr3_aa: CASSDSTITDTQYF; cdr3_length: 14; d_call: -; clone_size: -; j_call: TRBJ2-3; v_call: TRBV5-1
cdr3_nt: TGTGCCAGCAGCTTATCAGGGGGCCGGAGTGAAAAACTGTTTTTT; cdr3_aa: CASSLSGGRSEKLFF; cdr3_length: 15; d_call: TRBD1; clone_size: -; j_call: TRBJ1-4; v_call: TRBV9
cdr3_nt: TGTGCCAGCAGTTCGACTTTCGTGGGGACAGGGGCTACGGAGCAGTACTTC; cdr3_aa: CASSSTFVGTGATEQYF; cdr3_length: 17; d_call: TRBD1; clone_size: -; j_call: TRBJ2-7; v_call: TRBV28
cdr3_nt: TGTGCTAGTGGTCCCCCTTCCGGGGAGCTGTTTTTT; cdr3_aa: CASGPPSGELFF; cdr3_length: 12; d_call: -; clone_size: -; j_call: TRBJ2-2; v_call: TRBV12-5
cdr3_nt: TGCGCCAGCAGCTTGGGATTTGCGGCAGGGGGCTATGGCTACACCTTC; cdr3_aa: CASSLGFAAGGYGYTF; cdr3_length: 16; d_call: TRBD1; clone_size: many; j_call: TRBJ1-2; v_call: TRBV5-1
cdr3_nt: TGTGCCAGCAGCTTAGGACCAGGGAATGGCTACACCTTC; cdr3_aa: CASSLGPGNGYTF; cdr3_length: 13; d_call: -; clone_size: -; j_call: TRBJ1-2; v_call: TRBV7-8
cdr3_nt: TGTGCCAGCAGCCTGACTAGCGGAAACAATGAGCAGTTCTTC; cdr3_aa: CASSLTSGNNEQFF; cdr3_length: 14; d_call: TRBD2; clone_size: -; j_call: TRBJ2-1; v_call: TRBV27
cdr3_nt: TGTGCCAGTAGTCGGGTGGGAGGAAACACCATATATTTT; cdr3_aa: CASSRVGGNTIYF; cdr3_length: 13; d_call: -; clone_size: -; j_call: TRBJ1-3; v_call: TRBV19
cdr3_nt: TGTGCTAGCAGCTCCGGGACGGAGGGGAACGAGCAGTACTTC; cdr3_aa: CASSSGTEGNEQYF; cdr3_length: 14; d_call: -; clone_size: -; j_call: TRBJ2-7; v_call: TRBV7-7
cdr3_nt: TGTGCCTGCACGCAGGGAGGGAGAGCTTTCTTT; cdr3_aa: CACTQGGRAFF; cdr3_length: 11; d_call: -; clone_size: -; j_call: TRBJ1-1; v_call: TRBV30
cdr3_nt: TGCGCCAGCAGCCAAGAGGGCCGAAACTCCTACAATGAGCAGTTCTTC; cdr3_aa: CASSQEGRNSYNEQFF; cdr3_length: 16; d_call: -; clone_size: -; j_call: TRBJ2-1; v_call: TRBV4-1
cdr3_nt: TGTGCCAGCAGCTCGGATTTCACAGATACGCAGTATTTT; cdr3_aa: CASSSDFTDTQYF; cdr3_length: 13; d_call: -; clone_size: -; j_call: TRBJ2-3; v_call: TRBV7-3
cdr3_nt: TGTGCCAGCAGCGAAACAGGGGGTGCCAATCAGCCCCAGCATTTT; cdr3_aa: CASSETGGANQPQHF; cdr3_length: 15; d_call: TRBD1; clone_size: -; j_call: TRBJ1-5; v_call: TRBV7-9
cdr3_nt: TGTGCCAGCAGCTTAGGCCCTGTCTCCTACGAGCAGTACTTC; cdr3_aa: CASSLGPVSYEQYF; cdr3_length: 14; d_call: -; clone_size: -; j_call: TRBJ2-7; v_call: TRBV7-8
cdr3_nt: TGTGCCTGGGGCCCGGGACCAAGAACCGGGGAGCTGTTTTTT; cdr3_aa: CAWGPGPRTGELFF; cdr3_length: 14; d_call: -; clone_size: -; j_call: TRBJ2-2; v_call: TRBV30
cdr3_nt: TGTGCCTGGACCGCTAAAGGCACTGAAGCTTTCTTT; cdr3_aa: CAWTAKGTEAFF; cdr3_length: 12; d_call: -; clone_size: -; j_call: TRBJ1-1; v_call: TRBV30
cdr3_nt: TGTGCCACCGCCTCGGGTAATAGGTATGGCTACACCTTC; cdr3_aa: CATASGNRYGYTF; cdr3_length: 13; d_call: -; clone_size: -; j_call: TRBJ1-2; v_call: TRBV28
cdr3_nt: TGTGCCACCAGCAGAGATCGGGGACGCGAGCAGTACTTC; cdr3_aa: CATSRDRGREQYF; cdr3_length: 13; d_call: -; clone_size: few; j_call: TRBJ2-7; v_call: TRBV15
cdr3_nt: TGTGCCAGCAGTTACTCCGCGGGGGCTGTCTACAATGAGCAGTTCTTC; cdr3_aa: CASSYSAGAVYNEQFF; cdr3_length: 16; d_call: -; clone_size: -; j_call: TRBJ2-1; v_call: TRBV6-5
cdr3_nt: TGTGCCAGTAAAGTCCAGGGTGAGGGCGGGGAGCTGTTTTTT; cdr3_aa: CASKVQGEGGELFF; cdr3_length: 14; d_call: -; clone_size: few; j_call: TRBJ2-2; v_call: TRBV19
cdr3_nt: TGTGCCATCCCAAAGAGGAGGGGCAACTATGGCTACACCTTC; cdr3_aa: CAIPKRRGNYGYTF; cdr3_length: 14; d_call: -; clone_size: -; j_call: TRBJ1-2; v_call: TRBV2
cdr3_nt: TGTGCCAGCAGTCAAATAGGGTTCGGTGGCTACACCTTC; cdr3_aa: CASSQIGFGGYTF; cdr3_length: 13; d_call: -; clone_size: -; j_call: TRBJ1-2; v_call: TRBV27
cdr3_nt: TGCGCCAGCAGCCAAGCAGGGTTCTCTGGAAACACCATATATTTT; cdr3_aa: CASSQAGFSGNTIYF; cdr3_length: 15; d_call: -; clone_size: -; j_call: TRBJ1-3; v_call: TRBV4-1
cdr3_nt: TGTGCCAGTAGTTTTACATCGAGTAACACTGAAGCTTTCTTT; cdr3_aa: CASSFTSSNTEAFF; cdr3_length: 14; d_call: -; clone_size: -; j_call: TRBJ1-1; v_call: TRBV19
cdr3_nt: TGTGCCAGCACCCTGACAGGGGACACCGGGGAGCTGTTTTTT; cdr3_aa: CASTLTGDTGELFF; cdr3_length: 14; d_call: TRBD1; clone_size: -; j_call: TRBJ2-2; v_call: TRBV28